The source of this T cell receptor beta chain is a study of blood T cell repertoires in COVID-19. On the study more broadly: The analysed material was cDNA or gDNA that came from T cells, B-cell-depleted T cells, or PBMCs.

Germline V gene sequence: CDR1 SQVTM, CDR2 ANQGSEA. The CDR3 has 16 residues. V shed 4 bases and J 6 bases; nucleotides not matched to a gene: 9. This table comes from immunoSEQ multiplex PCR, and its TCRdb copy is limited to in-frame clones, with some not included. This sample has roughly 80,000 clones; 84% occur once, and the top ten carry 3% to 4%. The chain combines TRBV29-1 with TRBJ2-1; 13 bases match TRBD2. The sequenced sample was peripheral blood. The clonotype comes from a man between 45 and 60 years old with acute or convalescent COVID-19. CDR3 loop: CSVGTLGTSGVNEQFF. The CDR3, as DNA: TGCAGCGTTGGGACCCTCGGGACTAGCGGGGTCAATGAGCAGTTCTTC.